The rows below give T cell receptor beta chains drawn from one sample of a study of identical twins. TCRdb independently ran MiXCR on the 5' RACE reads; one entry per CDR3 protein. The sample consists of around 680,000 distinct CDR3 sequences, around 8.3% of them appearing once. A further study also used this sample, focusing on yellow fever vaccine responses in identical twins.

Sequencing was done on a sample of PBMCs. All receptors derive from a woman in her late teens or twenties in good health. Each CDR3 is given with its conserved first and last residue. Fields, in order: D gene, V gene, clone size, J gene, CDR3 DNA, CDR3 protein. A D gene is named only where the DNA matches it firmly. Size values are once, few and many counts, or a class for expanded clones, and some rows have none.

>TRBD1|TRBV7-9|few|TRBJ2-7
TGTGCCAGCAGCAACAGGGACAGGGGCCTCTCCTACGAGCAGTACTTC
CASSNRDRGLSYEQYF
>.|TRBV6-5|.|TRBJ2-6
TGTGCCAGCAGTTACGGGCTGAGCTCTGGGGCCAACGTCCTGACTTTC
CASSYGLSSGANVLTF
>TRBD1|TRBV5-6|few|TRBJ1-2
TGTGCCAGCAGCTTGGCCCAGGGGGCCATTAACTATGGCTACACCTTC
CASSLAQGAINYGYTF
>.|TRBV7-9|.|TRBJ1-2
TGTGCCAGCAGCTTAGCGACGGGAGAACTGCGGGGCTACACCTTC
CASSLATGELRGYTF
>TRBD1|TRBV27|few|TRBJ2-5
TGTGCCAGCAGGATACAGGGGTTCGGGCAAGAGACCCAGTACTTC
CASRIQGFGQETQYF
>TRBD2|TRBV5-1|.|TRBJ2-7
TGCGCCAGCAGCCCACGGCCTAGCGGCGTTAACTACGAGCAGTACTTC
CASSPRPSGVNYEQYF
>.|TRBV12-3/TRBV12-4|many|TRBJ1-4
TGTGCCAGCAGTGGAGACTTTACCGAAAAACTGTTTTTT
CASSGDFTEKLFF
>.|TRBV10-1|many|TRBJ2-4
TGCGCCAGCAGTGAAGGTGTGGGAAACATTCAGTACTTC
CASSEGVGNIQYF
>.|TRBV20-1|.|TRBJ2-2
TGCAGTGCTAGAGACAGGATGTGGACCGGGGAGCTGTTTTTT
CSARDRMWTGELFF
>.|TRBV4-3|many|TRBJ2-5
TGCGCCAGCAGCCAAGTTTGGCAGGGAGAGACCCAGTACTTC
CASSQVWQGETQYF
>.|TRBV12-3/TRBV12-4|many|TRBJ2-5
TGTGCCAGCAGCTCCAAGCGGGAGACCCAGTACTTC
CASSSKRETQYF
>.|TRBV21-1|few|TRBJ2-7
TGTGCCAGCAGCAAAAAGCCAAGGGGAGGAAGGGATACCTACGAGCAGTACTTC
CASSKKPRGGRDTYEQYF
>.|TRBV24-1|.|TRBJ2-4
TGTGCCACCAGTTCGGGGGGCAACCGGGGCAAAAACATTCAGTACTTC
CATSSGGNRGKNIQYF
>.|TRBV6-2/TRBV6-3|few|TRBJ2-7
TGTGCCAGCAGTGTCCTGCATGGCGTCTCATCCTACGAGCAGTACTTC
CASSVLHGVSSYEQYF
>.|TRBV5-1|many|TRBJ2-1
TGCGCCAGCAGCTTGGCCGGGCAAAACAATGAGCAGTTCTTC
CASSLAGQNNEQFF
>TRBD1|TRBV5-4|.|TRBJ2-7
TGTGCCAGCAGCTGGGGACGGACAGGGAACTACGAGCAGTACTTC
CASSWGRTGNYEQYF
>TRBD1|TRBV5-1|many|TRBJ2-5
TGTGCCAGCAGTTTAGGGACAGTACAAGAGACCCAGTACTTC
CASSLGTVQETQYF
>TRBD2|TRBV7-9|.|TRBJ2-7
TGTGCCAGCAGCTTATGGGCGGGGGATGAGAACGAGCAGTACTTC
CASSLWAGDENEQYF
>.|TRBV20-1|many|TRBJ2-1
TGCAGTGCCGCCGGGACAAGGAGCTCCTACAATGAGCAGTTCTTC
CSAAGTRSSYNEQFF
>TRBD2|TRBV12-3/TRBV12-4|.|TRBJ2-3
TGTGCCAGCAGTTCAACAGCGGGACTAGCCACAGATACGCAGTATTTT
CASSSTAGLATDTQYF
>.|TRBV5-1|many|TRBJ2-7
TGCGCCAGCAGCTTGGGGTTGGACTACGAGCAGTACTTC
CASSLGLDYEQYF
>.|TRBV4-3|few|TRBJ2-1
TGCGCCAGCAGCCAAGATTGGAGCGGGAATGAGCAGTTCTTC
CASSQDWSGNEQFF
>TRBD1|TRBV7-9|few|TRBJ2-1
TGTGCCAGCAGCTTAGGGACAGGGTGGTCCAATGAGCAGTTCTTC
CASSLGTGWSNEQFF
>.|TRBV12-3/TRBV12-4|many|TRBJ2-1
TGTGCCAGCAGTTTCCCTTGGAACTACAATGAGCAGTTCTTC
CASSFPWNYNEQFF
>TRBD1|TRBV5-1|few|TRBJ1-1
TGCGCCAGCAGCTGGAGACAGGGGAACACTGAAGCTTTCTTT
CASSWRQGNTEAFF
>TRBD1|TRBV7-2|many|TRBJ2-7
TGTGCCAGCAGCTTAGGGAGGGACAGGGGCTACGAGCAGTACTTC
CASSLGRDRGYEQYF
>.|TRBV9|few|TRBJ2-1
TGTGCCAGCAGCGTAGATCCAGGGACTAATGAGCAGTTCTTC
CASSVDPGTNEQFF
>TRBD1|TRBV5-1|.|TRBJ1-6
TGCGCCAGCAGCCAAAGGACAGGGGGCGAATCACCCCTCCACTTT
CASSQRTGGESPLHF
>.|TRBV5-1|many|TRBJ1-1
TGCGCCAGCAGCTCCGGGTATGTTGGTGAAGCTTTCTTT
CASSSGYVGEAFF
>.|TRBV25-1|.|TRBJ2-7
TGTGCCAGCAGTGGGCCGGGCCCTTTATTCTCCTACGAGCAGTACTTC
CASSGPGPLFSYEQYF